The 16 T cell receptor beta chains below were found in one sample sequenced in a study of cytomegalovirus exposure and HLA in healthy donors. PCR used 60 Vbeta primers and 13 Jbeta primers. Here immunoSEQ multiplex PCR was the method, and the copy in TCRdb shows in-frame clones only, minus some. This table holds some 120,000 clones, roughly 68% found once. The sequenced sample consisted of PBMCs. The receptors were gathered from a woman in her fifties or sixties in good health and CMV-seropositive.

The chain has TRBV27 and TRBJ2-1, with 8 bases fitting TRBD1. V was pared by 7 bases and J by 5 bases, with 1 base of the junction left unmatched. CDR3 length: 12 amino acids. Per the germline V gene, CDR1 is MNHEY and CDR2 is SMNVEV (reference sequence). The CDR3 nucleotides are TGTGCCAGCAAGACAGGGGACAATGAGCAGTTCTTC. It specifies CASKTGDNEQFF.

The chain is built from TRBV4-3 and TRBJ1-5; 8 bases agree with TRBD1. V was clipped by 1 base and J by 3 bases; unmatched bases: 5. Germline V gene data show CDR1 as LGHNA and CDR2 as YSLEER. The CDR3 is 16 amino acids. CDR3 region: CASSQAEQGVNQPQHF. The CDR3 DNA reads TGCGCCAGCAGCCAAGCGGAACAGGGGGTCAATCAGCCCCAGCATTTT.

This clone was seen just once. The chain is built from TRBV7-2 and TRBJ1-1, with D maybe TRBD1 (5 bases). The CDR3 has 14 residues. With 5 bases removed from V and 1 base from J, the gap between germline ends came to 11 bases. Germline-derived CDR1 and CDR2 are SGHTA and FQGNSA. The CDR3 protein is CASSRGTENTEAFF. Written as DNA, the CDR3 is TGTGCCAGCAGCAGAGGGACTGAGAACACTGAAGCTTTCTTT.

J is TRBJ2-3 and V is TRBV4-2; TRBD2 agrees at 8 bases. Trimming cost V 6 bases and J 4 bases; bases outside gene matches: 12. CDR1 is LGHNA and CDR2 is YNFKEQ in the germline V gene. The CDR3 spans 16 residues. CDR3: CASREVNGGAADTQYF. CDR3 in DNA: TGTGCCAGCAGGGAGGTAAACGGGGGGGCCGCAGATACGCAGTATTTT.

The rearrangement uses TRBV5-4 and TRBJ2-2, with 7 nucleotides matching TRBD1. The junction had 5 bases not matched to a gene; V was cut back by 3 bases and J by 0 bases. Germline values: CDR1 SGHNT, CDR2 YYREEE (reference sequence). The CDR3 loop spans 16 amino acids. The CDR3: CASSYLGTANTGELFF. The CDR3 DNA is TGTGCCAGCAGCTATTTGGGGACAGCGAACACCGGGGAGCTGTTTTTT.

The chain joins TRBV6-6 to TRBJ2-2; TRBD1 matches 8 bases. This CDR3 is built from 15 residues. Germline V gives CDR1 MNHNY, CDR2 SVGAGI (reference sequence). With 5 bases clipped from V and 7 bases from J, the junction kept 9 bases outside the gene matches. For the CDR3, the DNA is TGTGCCAGCAGTCCCCGGCAGGGGGCAAGCGGGGAGCTGTTTTTT. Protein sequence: CASSPRQGASGELFF.

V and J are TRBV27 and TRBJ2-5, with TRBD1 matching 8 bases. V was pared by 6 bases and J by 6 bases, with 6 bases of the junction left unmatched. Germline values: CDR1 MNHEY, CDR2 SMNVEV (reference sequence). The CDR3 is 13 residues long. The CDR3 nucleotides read TGTGCCAGCAGGAGAGGACAGGGCCAGACCCAGTACTTC. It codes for CASRRGQGQTQYF.

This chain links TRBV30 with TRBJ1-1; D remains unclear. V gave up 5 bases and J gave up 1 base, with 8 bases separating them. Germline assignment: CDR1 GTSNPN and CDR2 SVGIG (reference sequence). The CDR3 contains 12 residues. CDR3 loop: CAWRVQNTEAFF. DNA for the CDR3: TGTGCCTGGCGAGTCCAGAACACTGAAGCTTTCTTT. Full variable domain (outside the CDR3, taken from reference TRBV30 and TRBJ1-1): SQTIHQWPATLVQPVGSPLSLECTVEGTSNPNLYWYRQAAGRGLQLLFYSVGIGQISSEVPQNLSASRPQDRQFILSSKKLLLSDSGFYLCAWRVQNTEAFFGQGTRLTVV.

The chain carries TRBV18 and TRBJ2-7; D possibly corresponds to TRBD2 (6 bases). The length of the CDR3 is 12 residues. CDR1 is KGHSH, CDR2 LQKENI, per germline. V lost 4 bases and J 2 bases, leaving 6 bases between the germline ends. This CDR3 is CASSRGAYEQYF. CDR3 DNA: TGTGCCAGCTCACGGGGGGCCTACGAGCAGTACTTC.

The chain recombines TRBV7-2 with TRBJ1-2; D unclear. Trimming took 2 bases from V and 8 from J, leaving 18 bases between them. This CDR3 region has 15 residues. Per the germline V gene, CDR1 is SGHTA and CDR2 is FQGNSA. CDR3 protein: CASSLKADALGGYTF. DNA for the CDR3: TGTGCCAGCAGCTTAAAGGCCGACGCCCTCGGGGGCTACACCTTC.

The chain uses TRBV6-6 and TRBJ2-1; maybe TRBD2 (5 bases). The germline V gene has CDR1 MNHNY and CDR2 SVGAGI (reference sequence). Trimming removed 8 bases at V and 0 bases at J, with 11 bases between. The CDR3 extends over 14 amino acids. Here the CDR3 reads CASSGLSSYNEQFF. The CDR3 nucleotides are TGTGCCAGCTCAGGACTGAGCTCCTACAATGAGCAGTTCTTC.

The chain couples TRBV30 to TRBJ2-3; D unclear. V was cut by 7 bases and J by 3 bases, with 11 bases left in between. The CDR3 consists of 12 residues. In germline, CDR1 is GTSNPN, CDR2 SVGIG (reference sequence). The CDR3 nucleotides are TGTGCCTCTCGAGGAAGTACAGATACGCAGTATTTT. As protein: CASRGSTDTQYF. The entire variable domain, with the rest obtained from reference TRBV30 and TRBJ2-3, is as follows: SQTIHQWPATLVQPVGSPLSLECTVEGTSNPNLYWYRQAAGRGLQLLFYSVGIGQISSEVPQNLSASRPQDRQFILSSKKLLLSDSGFYLCASRGSTDTQYFGPGTRLTVL.

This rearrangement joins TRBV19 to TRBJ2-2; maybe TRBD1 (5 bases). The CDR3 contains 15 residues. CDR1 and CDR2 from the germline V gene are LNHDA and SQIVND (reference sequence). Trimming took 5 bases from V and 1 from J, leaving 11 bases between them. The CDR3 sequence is CASSLQGGNTGELFF. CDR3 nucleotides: TGTGCCAGTAGTTTGCAGGGCGGGAACACCGGGGAGCTGTTTTTT.

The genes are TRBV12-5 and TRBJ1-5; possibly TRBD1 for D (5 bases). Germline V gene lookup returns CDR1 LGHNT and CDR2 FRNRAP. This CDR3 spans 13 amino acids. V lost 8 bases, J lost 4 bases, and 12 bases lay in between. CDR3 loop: CASRGRGNQPQHF. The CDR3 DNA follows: TGTGCTAGTAGGGGAAGGGGAAATCAGCCCCAGCATTTT.

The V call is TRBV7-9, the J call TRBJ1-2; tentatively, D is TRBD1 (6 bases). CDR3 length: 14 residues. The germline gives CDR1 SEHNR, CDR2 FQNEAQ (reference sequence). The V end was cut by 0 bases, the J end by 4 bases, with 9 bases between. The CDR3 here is CASSLAGGPYGYTF. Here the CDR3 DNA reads TGTGCCAGCAGCTTAGCGGGGGGGCCCTATGGCTACACCTTC.

CDR3 DNA: TGTGCCAGTAGGGCGGGGCAGGGAAAAGAGACCCAGTACTTC. Protein: CASRAGQGKETQYF. This chain joins TRBV19 and TRBJ2-5; D perhaps matches TRBD2 (6 bases). Per germline, CDR1 LNHDA and CDR2 SQIVND (reference sequence). The CDR3 totals 14 residues. The V end was cut by 6 bases, the J end by 3 bases, with 14 bases between. The complete variable domain, with remaining parts taken from reference TRBV19 and TRBJ2-5, reads DGGITQSPKYLFRKEGQNVTLSCEQNLNHDAMYWYRQDPGQGLRLIYYSQIVNDFQKGDIAEGYSVSREKKESFPLTVTSAQKNPTAFYLCASRAGQGKETQYFGPGTRLLVL.